This T cell receptor (beta chain) was observed in a study of T cells in Graves' hyperthyroidism and ophthalmopathy. Whole-study findings and limits: Among clonotypes expanded in thyroid above 0.001, most were also found in blood.

The TCR beta CDR3 regions underwent amplification using RNA transcripts as the source. Initially, a first-round RT-PCR of the TCR CDR3 employed the HTBI primer set. Each CDR3 protein is one row after TCRdb ran MiXCR on the multiplex PCR reads. The sample records roughly 580,000 distinct CDR3 sequences, approximately 44% being singletons. As regards this clonotype: Its antigen remains unidentified.

Uncontrolled infection, other autoimmune disease, pregnancy or lactation led to exclusion. Germline values: CDR1 ENHRY, CDR2 SYGVKD. This CDR3 has 10 amino acids. Trimming took 4 bases from V and 11 from J, leaving 3 bases between them. The chain is built from TRBV10-3 and TRBJ2-6; D is unresolved. The sample consisted of peripheral blood or thyroid tissue (not recorded which). This sequence originates from a woman aged 18-29 years with Graves' hyperthyroidism. CDR3 residues: CAISGHVLTF. The CDR3 nucleotides read TGTGCCATCAGTGGACACGTCCTGACTTTC.